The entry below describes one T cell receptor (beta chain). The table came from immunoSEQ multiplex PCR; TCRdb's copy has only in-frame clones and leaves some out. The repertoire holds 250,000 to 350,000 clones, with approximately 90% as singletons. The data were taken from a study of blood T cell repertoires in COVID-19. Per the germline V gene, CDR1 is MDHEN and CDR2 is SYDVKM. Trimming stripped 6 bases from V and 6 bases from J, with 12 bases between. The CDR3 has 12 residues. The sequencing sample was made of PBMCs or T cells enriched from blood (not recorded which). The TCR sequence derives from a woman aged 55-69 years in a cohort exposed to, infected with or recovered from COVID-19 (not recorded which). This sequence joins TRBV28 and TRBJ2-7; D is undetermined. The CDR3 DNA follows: TGTGCCAGCAGAACCAGTGGGCGCGAGCAGTACTTC. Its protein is CASRTSGREQYF.